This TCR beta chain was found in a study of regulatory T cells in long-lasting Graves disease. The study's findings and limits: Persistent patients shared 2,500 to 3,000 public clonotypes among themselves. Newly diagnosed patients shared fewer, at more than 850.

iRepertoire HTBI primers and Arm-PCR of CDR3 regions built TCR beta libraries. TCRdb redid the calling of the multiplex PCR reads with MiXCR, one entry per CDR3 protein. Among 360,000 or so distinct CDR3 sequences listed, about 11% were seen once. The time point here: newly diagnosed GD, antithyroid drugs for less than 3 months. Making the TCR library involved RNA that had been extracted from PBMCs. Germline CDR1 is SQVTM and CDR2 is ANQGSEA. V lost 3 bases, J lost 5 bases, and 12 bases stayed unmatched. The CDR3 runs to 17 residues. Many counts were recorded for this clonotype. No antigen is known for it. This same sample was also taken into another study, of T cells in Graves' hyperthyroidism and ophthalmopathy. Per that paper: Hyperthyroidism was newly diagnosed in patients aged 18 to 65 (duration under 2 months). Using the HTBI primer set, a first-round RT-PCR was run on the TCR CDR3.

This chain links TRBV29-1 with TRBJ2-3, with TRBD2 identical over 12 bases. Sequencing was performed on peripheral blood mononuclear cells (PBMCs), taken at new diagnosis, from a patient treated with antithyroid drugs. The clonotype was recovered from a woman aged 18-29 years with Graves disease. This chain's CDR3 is CSVDVASGRAWGDTQYF. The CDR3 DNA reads TGCAGCGTTGATGTCGCTAGCGGGAGGGCCTGGGGAGATACGCAGTATTTT.